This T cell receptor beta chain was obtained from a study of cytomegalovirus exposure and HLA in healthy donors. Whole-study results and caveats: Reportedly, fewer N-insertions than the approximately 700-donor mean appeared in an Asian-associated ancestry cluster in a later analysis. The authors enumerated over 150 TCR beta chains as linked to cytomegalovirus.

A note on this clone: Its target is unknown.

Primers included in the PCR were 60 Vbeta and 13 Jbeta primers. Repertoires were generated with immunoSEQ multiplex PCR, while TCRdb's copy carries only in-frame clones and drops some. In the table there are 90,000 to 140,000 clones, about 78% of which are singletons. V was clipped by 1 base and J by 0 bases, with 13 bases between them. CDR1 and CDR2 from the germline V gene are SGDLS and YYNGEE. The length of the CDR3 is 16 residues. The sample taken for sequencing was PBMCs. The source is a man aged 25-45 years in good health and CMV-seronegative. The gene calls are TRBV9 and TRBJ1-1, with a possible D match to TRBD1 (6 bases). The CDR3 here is CASSVPNREMNTEAFF. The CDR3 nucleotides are TGTGCCAGCAGCGTACCAAACAGGGAGATGAACACTGAAGCTTTCTTT.